This TCR beta chain was captured in a study of cytomegalovirus exposure and HLA in healthy donors. V was trimmed by 0 bases and J by 1 base, leaving 5 bases between them. The CDR3 sequence is 14 residues long. In germline, CDR1 is ENHRY, CDR2 SYGVKD. PCR used 60 Vbeta primers and 13 Jbeta primers. Using immunoSEQ multiplex PCR, the repertoire was profiled, and TCRdb retains in-frame clones only, with some absent. The sample shows some 200,000 clones, approximately 85% of them seen only once. A remark on this clone: Its cognate antigen is unknown. The same CDR3 can be traced to other DNA sequences in this sample.

Overall study findings and caveats: Exclusion applied to some V segments, including TRBV6-2 and TRBV6-3, as they were indistinguishable. Overall, roughly 150 TCR beta chains were annotated as cytomegalovirus-associated.

At the time of sampling, donors were nominally healthy, though unrecorded immune exposures were likely. The chain uses TRBV10-3 and TRBJ2-3; D call uncertain. The TCR originated in a young woman in good health and CMV-seronegative. The sequenced material came from PBMCs. The CDR3 here is CAISESSGTDTQYF. CDR3 nucleotide sequence: TGTGCCATCAGTGAGTCGAGCGGCACAGATACGCAGTATTTT.